These 17 T cell receptor beta chains share one sample of origin, sequenced in a study of a mutant IDH1 vaccine in newly diagnosed glioma (dated by TCRdb to the early 2020s). These receptors are not linked to any known antigen. Per the publication, the time point label means: week 35, safety follow-up. Every vaccine dose consisted of 300 ug of a 20-mer mutant IDH1 peptide in Montanide, administered subcutaneously together with topical imiquimod. The library was prepared using the immunoSEQ multiplex PCR assay. TCRdb limited this immuneACCESS table to in-frame rearrangements with V and J called. A share of clones is missing; checked studies link under half to unresolved V genes, and the rest is unexplained. Here the sample has around 45,000 clones; roughly 91% occur a single time. Clones ranked in the top ten supply approximately 5.1% of the sample. Sequencing used PBMCs, obtained from a glioma patient whose treatment included an IDH1 peptide vaccine. The receptors here all came from a woman aged 35 to 49 with glioma.

The chain has TRBV6-1 and TRBJ2-5; TRBD1 aligns across 10 bases. CDR1 MNHNS and CDR2 SASEGT come from the germline V gene. The CDR3 extends over 16 amino acids. With 4 bases clipped from V and 3 bases from J, the junction kept 8 bases outside the gene matches. DNA for the CDR3: TGTGCCAGCAGTGCCGGGACAGGGGATAAGGAAGAGACCCAGTACTTC. Protein product: CASSAGTGDKEETQYF.

V is TRBV4-1 and J is TRBJ2-3; no firm D call. CDR1 is MGHRA, CDR2 YSYEKL, per germline. V was pared by 1 base and J by 6 bases, with 11 bases between. The CDR3 has 14 residues. This CDR3 reads CASSQGRVWDTQYF. DNA for the CDR3: TGCGCCAGCAGCCAAGGGAGAGTTTGGGATACGCAGTATTTT.

The chain is built from TRBV6-1 and TRBJ1-4; maybe TRBD1 (5 bases). There are 16 residues in the CDR3. CDR1 and CDR2 from the germline V gene are MNHNS and SASEGT. Trimming removed 2 bases from V and 8 bases from J, with 18 bases in between. The CDR3 region has the DNA TGTGCCAGCAGTGAACCGGCGGGGCAGGTGGGAGAAAAACTGTTTTTT. Its protein product is CASSEPAGQVGEKLFF.

The V gene is TRBV20-1, the J gene TRBJ2-7; D remains unclear. Trimming stripped 3 bases from V and 3 bases from J, with 6 bases between. The CDR3 loop spans 11 amino acids. The germline CDR1 and CDR2 sequences are DFQATT and SNEGSKA (reference sequence). CDR3 DNA sequence: TGCAGTGCTAGGAATAGCTACGAGCAGTACTTC. It encodes CSARNSYEQYF.

This chain uses TRBV5-1 with TRBJ2-6; 7 nucleotides agree with TRBD1. Germline CDR1 is SGHRS and CDR2 is YFSETQ. The CDR3 has 16 amino acids. V lost 4 bases, J lost 2 bases, and 6 bases stayed unmatched. This chain's CDR3 is CASSRRTGTGANVLTF. CDR3 coding DNA: TGCGCCAGCAGCCGAAGGACAGGTACTGGGGCCAACGTCCTGACTTTC. Combining the CDR3 with reference TRBV5-1 and TRBJ2-6 gives the whole variable domain KAGVTQTPRYLIKTRGQQVTLSCSPISGHRSVSWYQQTPGQGLQFLFEYFSETQRNKGNFPGRFSGRQFSNSRSEMNVSTLELGDSALYLCASSRRTGTGANVLTFGAGSRLTVL.

The rearrangement uses TRBV7-9 and TRBJ1-4; D might be TRBD1 (5 bases). The V and J ends lost 3 bases and 5 bases respectively, with 16 bases between them. The CDR3 is 16 residues long. CDR1 is SEHNR, CDR2 FQNEAQ, per germline (reference sequence). The CDR3 sequence is CASSFRDRRKNEKLFF. The CDR3 DNA is TGTGCCAGCAGCTTTAGGGACCGGCGGAAGAATGAAAAACTGTTTTTT.

The CDR3 DNA is TGCGCCAGCAGCTTGGGACAGGGACTACTCCCTTACTATGGCTACACCTTC. Its protein product is CASSLGQGLLPYYGYTF. J is TRBJ1-2 and V is TRBV5-1, with TRBD1 matching 7 bases. The germline V gene has CDR1 SGHRS and CDR2 YFSETQ. The CDR3 has 17 amino acids. J gave up 3 bases and V 0 bases, and 11 bases lay outside the gene matches.

The chain combines TRBV12-5 with TRBJ1-1, with 7 positions matching TRBD1. CDR1 is LGHNT, CDR2 FRNRAP, per germline. V shed 0 bases, J shed 1 base, and the junction held 14 bases outside the gene matches. The CDR3 has 19 residues. The CDR3 region is CASGLVGLLGGQKNTEAFF. Written as DNA, the CDR3 is TGTGCTAGTGGTTTGGTAGGCCTATTGGGGGGACAGAAGAACACTGAAGCTTTCTTT.

This sequence joins TRBV18 and TRBJ2-1; 11 bases fit TRBD2. The ends lost 7 bases at V and 5 bases at J; junction bases unmatched: 13. CDR1 is KGHSH, CDR2 LQKENI, per germline. The CDR3 has 17 residues. CDR3 sequence reads: CASLKELAGVGNNEQFF. The CDR3 nucleotides are TGTGCCAGCTTAAAGGAACTAGCGGGAGTGGGTAACAATGAGCAGTTCTTC.

V usage is TRBV7-9 and J usage is TRBJ2-3; D gene ambiguous. This CDR3 has 13 amino acids. CDR1 is SEHNR and CDR2 is FQNEAQ in the germline V gene (reference sequence). V was clipped by 5 bases and J by 6 bases, with 12 bases between them. The chain's CDR3 is CASSLLHGDTQYF. CDR3 sequence (DNA): TGTGCCAGCAGCCTCTTACACGGTGATACGCAGTATTTT.

The genes are TRBV5-6 and TRBJ1-4; 7 nucleotides agree with TRBD1. The junction had 9 bases not matched to a gene; V was cut back by 5 bases and J by 8 bases. In germline, CDR1 is SGHDT, CDR2 YYEEEE. The CDR3 consists of 14 residues. The CDR3 region is CASRQRGLGEKLFF. The CDR3 bases are TGTGCCAGCAGGCAGAGGGGGCTGGGGGAAAAACTGTTTTTT.

The J gene is TRBJ2-7, the V gene TRBV2; D may be TRBD1 or TRBD2 (5 bases each). This CDR3 spans 12 amino acids. V shed 11 bases and J shed 5 bases, with 16 bases lying between them. Germline-derived CDR1 and CDR2 are SNHLY and FYNNEI. CDR3 bases: TGTGCCGGCGGCAGGGAGTTCGACGAGCAGTACTTC. It yields the protein CAGGREFDEQYF.

J is TRBJ2-5 and V is TRBV6-5; D is perhaps TRBD1 (8 bases). CDR3 length: 12 residues. Trimming shortened V by 10 bases and J by 4 bases, and 13 bases separated the two germline ends. The germline V gene has CDR1 MNHEY and CDR2 SVGAGI. In DNA, the CDR3 is TGTGCCATTACAGGGGGGGTAGAGACCCAGTACTTC. This encodes CAITGGVETQYF.

The chain uses TRBV5-1 and TRBJ1-4; 8 nucleotides agree with TRBD1. Germline V gene data show CDR1 as SGHRS and CDR2 as YFSETQ. V was clipped by 0 bases and J by 8 bases; unmatched bases: 6. The length of the CDR3 is 15 residues. The CDR3 region has the DNA TGCGCCAGCAGCTTGGCCACAGGGGGAAGCGAAAAACTGTTTTTT. Encoded protein: CASSLATGGSEKLFF.

The chain carries TRBV11-2 and TRBJ2-7; D is perhaps TRBD1 or TRBD2 (5 bases each). Germline CDR1 and CDR2: SGHAT and FQNNGV. V was cut by 1 base and J by 0 bases, with 10 bases left in between. CDR3 length: 15 residues. The CDR3 loop reads CASSLGGINSYEQYF. DNA of the CDR3: TGTGCCAGCAGCTTAGGGGGGATCAACTCCTACGAGCAGTACTTC. Drawing the rest from reference TRBV11-2 and TRBJ2-7, the complete variable domain is EAGVAQSPRYKIIEKRQSVAFWCNPISGHATLYWYQQILGQGPKLLIQFQNNGVVDDSQLPKDRFSAERLKGVDSTLKIQPAKLEDSAVYLCASSLGGINSYEQYFGPGTRLTVT.

The chain carries TRBV18 and TRBJ2-7; 9 bases map to TRBD1. The germline CDR1 and CDR2 sequences are KGHSH and LQKENI. This CDR3 has 13 amino acids. V shed 5 bases, J shed 6 bases, and the junction held 5 bases outside the gene matches. CDR3 region: CASSTGTGLEQYF. The CDR3 DNA sequence: TGTGCCAGCTCAACCGGGACAGGGCTCGAGCAGTACTTC.

V is TRBV4-1 and J is TRBJ1-5; no definite D call. Germline V gene data show CDR1 as MGHRA and CDR2 as YSYEKL. CDR3 length equals 14 residues. Trimming took off 2 bases at V and 4 bases at J, with 9 bases between the two ends. The CDR3 sequence is CASSQTGWNQPQHF. CDR3 nucleotides: TGCGCCAGCAGCCAAACGGGCTGGAATCAGCCCCAGCATTTT.